This T cell receptor beta chain was identified in a study of T cells in narcolepsy. Study-wide findings and caveats: Blood of same and different patients, but not healthy controls, reportedly held recurring autoreactive clonotypes. Some memory CD4+ repertoires had no autoreactive clone sequences. HCRT-specific and TRIB2-specific autoreactive clonotypes appeared among same-patient CSF and blood CD4+ clonotypes.

Clones were read by immunoSEQ multiplex PCR, and TCRdb kept only the in-frame ones, dropping some. The data show around 27,000 clones, just under 85% seen once. Comment on this clone: Its antigen is currently unknown.

CDR1 and CDR2 from the germline V gene are SGHAT and FQDESV (reference sequence). V shed 4 bases, J shed 1 base, and the junction held 13 bases outside the gene matches. The CDR3 runs 19 residues. The chain joins TRBV11-1 to TRBJ1-1, with 12 nucleotides matching TRBD1. Source material: CD45RA- memory CD4+ T cells from PBMCs. The origin of this receptor is a human donor with narcolepsy. CDR3 sequence (DNA): TGTGCCAGCAGCTCGACCCGGGACAGGGGGCGAGCAGCGAACACTGAAGCTTTCTTT. It encodes CASSSTRDRGRAANTEAFF.